This T cell receptor (beta chain) was captured in a study of T cell clusters in autoimmune cytopenias. The wider study: TRB sequencing had a median approximately 53,000 reads and 2,000 to 3,000 distinct clonotypes per sample. Whole-study results and caveats: Primary autoimmune cytopenia patients appeared to lack physiological T cell clusters present in healthy donors. Active autoimmune hepatitis patients had around 2.9-fold fewer exclusive TRB clusters than healthy donors.

On this clonotype: What it binds is not known.

Each sample's input was 250 ng genomic DNA, 35,000 to 40,000 genome equivalents. The CDR3 covers 16 residues. The germline gives CDR1 SGHVS, CDR2 FNYEAQ. TRB rearrangements were amplified by touch-down multiplex PCR with mixed TRB-A/B primers. TCRdb derives one entry per CDR3 protein from the multiplex PCR reads, leaving out DNA. The sample table includes 7,500 to 9,500 distinct CDR3 sequences. The origin of this receptor is a human donor with an autoimmune cytopenia or autoimmune hepatitis (not recorded which). The V and J genes are TRBV7-6 and TRBJ2-5; with no DNA, the TCRdb D assignment of TRBD1 cannot be verified. Input material: peripheral blood. CDR3 sequence: CASSFIGGGAKETQYF.